This is a list of T cell receptor beta chains from one sample in a study of cytomegalovirus exposure and HLA in healthy donors. Sequencing used immunoSEQ multiplex PCR; TCRdb keeps in-frame clones, though not all of them. This sample has around 170,000 clones; 82% occur once, and the top ten carry approximately 0.74%. The specimen was PBMCs. Receptors were obtained from a woman aged 18-30 years in good health and CMV-seronegative. The CDR3 runs from the conserved cysteine through the conserved F or W. Each record gives: V gene, J gene, clone size, D gene, CDR3 DNA, CDR3 protein. The D gene is left open where the match is weak. A row's size may be missing; if present it is once, few, many or a size class.

v_gene: TRBV7-3; j_gene: TRBJ1-1; abundance: few; d_gene: -; CDR3nt: TGTGCCAGCAGCTTAACCTCGACAGGAGAAGCTTTCTTT; CDR3aa: CASSLTSTGEAFF
v_gene: TRBV27; j_gene: TRBJ2-7; abundance: once; d_gene: TRBD1; CDR3nt: TGTGCCAGCAGTCAAACAGGGGAATATTGGAACGAGCAGTACTTC; CDR3aa: CASSQTGEYWNEQYF
v_gene: TRBV7-8; j_gene: TRBJ2-5; abundance: once; d_gene: -; CDR3nt: TGTGCCAGCAGCTTAAGCATCGGGTTTCAAGAGACCCAGTACTTC; CDR3aa: CASSLSIGFQETQYF
v_gene: TRBV6-1; j_gene: TRBJ2-1; abundance: -; d_gene: -; CDR3nt: TGTGCCGCCCGGGACTGGATCGACAATGAGCAGTTCTTC; CDR3aa: CAARDWIDNEQFF
v_gene: TRBV30; j_gene: TRBJ2-5; abundance: -; d_gene: -; CDR3nt: TGTGCCTGGAGTGCCCTGGGCGGGAAAGAGACCCAGTACTTC; CDR3aa: CAWSALGGKETQYF
v_gene: TRBV19; j_gene: TRBJ1-4; abundance: once; d_gene: -; CDR3nt: TGTGCCAGTAGTACCATCGACAGCACTAATGAAAAACTGTTTTTT; CDR3aa: CASSTIDSTNEKLFF
v_gene: TRBV10-1; j_gene: TRBJ1-5; abundance: -; d_gene: -; CDR3nt: TGCGCAGGGGGAGTCCGGACCGTTCATAGCAATCAGCCCCAGCATTTT; CDR3aa: CAGGVRTVHSNQPQHF
v_gene: TRBV30; j_gene: TRBJ1-4; abundance: -; d_gene: -; CDR3nt: TGTGCCTGGGAATCGGGAATTAATGAAAAACTGTTTTTT; CDR3aa: CAWESGINEKLFF
v_gene: TRBV29-1; j_gene: TRBJ2-5; abundance: -; d_gene: TRBD1; CDR3nt: TGCAGCGCCGCCGACAGGGACCCACACCAAGAGACCCAGTACTTC; CDR3aa: CSAADRDPHQETQYF
v_gene: TRBV18; j_gene: TRBJ1-1; abundance: -; d_gene: -; CDR3nt: TGTGCCAGCTCACCGGGAGTGCTCGAAGCTTTCTTT; CDR3aa: CASSPGVLEAFF
v_gene: TRBV6-5; j_gene: TRBJ2-1; abundance: -; d_gene: TRBD2; CDR3nt: TGTGCCAGCATTCGGACTAGTGGGGTCTACAATGAGCAGTTCTTC; CDR3aa: CASIRTSGVYNEQFF
v_gene: TRBV2; j_gene: TRBJ2-1; abundance: -; d_gene: TRBD2; CDR3nt: TGTGCCAGCAGTGCCAACCGAGGAGCGGGAGGGACCAATGAGCAGTTCTTC; CDR3aa: CASSANRGAGGTNEQFF
v_gene: TRBV28; j_gene: TRBJ2-3; abundance: -; d_gene: TRBD1; CDR3nt: TGTGCCAGCAGCTCTGGGGACAGGGGGCGCTTAGATACGCAGTATTTT; CDR3aa: CASSSGDRGRLDTQYF
v_gene: TRBV5-1; j_gene: TRBJ1-1; abundance: -; d_gene: -; CDR3nt: TGCGCCAGCAGCTGGGGTTGGAGCGGCACTGAAGCTTTCTTT; CDR3aa: CASSWGWSGTEAFF
v_gene: TRBV15; j_gene: TRBJ2-2; abundance: -; d_gene: TRBD1; CDR3nt: TGTGCCACCAGCGTCGGACAGGGGACCACCGGGGAGCTGTTTTTT; CDR3aa: CATSVGQGTTGELFF
v_gene: TRBV6-1; j_gene: TRBJ1-1; abundance: -; d_gene: -; CDR3nt: TGTGCCAGCAGTGTCCGGTTGGTAAAGACTGAAGTTTTCTTT; CDR3aa: CASSVRLVKTEVFF
v_gene: TRBV10-3; j_gene: TRBJ1-5; abundance: -; d_gene: TRBD1; CDR3nt: TGTGCCATCAGTGTCGCAGGGGGCTACTACAATCAGCCCCAGCATTTT; CDR3aa: CAISVAGGYYNQPQHF
v_gene: TRBV19; j_gene: TRBJ1-2; abundance: -; d_gene: -; CDR3nt: TGTGCCAGTGGCAGGGGAAGATTCGGCTACACCTTC; CDR3aa: CASGRGRFGYTF
v_gene: TRBV7-3; j_gene: TRBJ2-2; abundance: -; d_gene: TRBD2; CDR3nt: TGTGCCAGCAGCTTAAGGACTAGCGGGGACACCGGGGAGCTGTTTTTT; CDR3aa: CASSLRTSGDTGELFF
v_gene: TRBV19; j_gene: TRBJ2-5; abundance: -; d_gene: TRBD1; CDR3nt: TGTGCCAGTAGTACGGTTCGGGACAGGGGGCGGGAGACCCAGTACTTC; CDR3aa: CASSTVRDRGRETQYF
v_gene: TRBV2; j_gene: TRBJ2-7; abundance: once; d_gene: TRBD1; CDR3nt: TGTGCCAGCAATTTGGACAGGGGGTCCTACGAGCAGTACTTC; CDR3aa: CASNLDRGSYEQYF
v_gene: TRBV10-2; j_gene: TRBJ2-4; abundance: -; d_gene: -; CDR3nt: TGCGCCAGCAGCGGGGGAATAGGCAAAAACATTCAGTACTTC; CDR3aa: CASSGGIGKNIQYF
v_gene: TRBV4-1; j_gene: TRBJ1-4; abundance: few; d_gene: TRBD1; CDR3nt: TGCGCCAGCAGCCAAGGCCACCCCGGGACAGGGAGGGAAAAACTGTTTTTT; CDR3aa: CASSQGHPGTGREKLFF
v_gene: TRBV2; j_gene: TRBJ1-4; abundance: -; d_gene: -; CDR3nt: TGTGCCAGCCTACCCGGACAAGTTAATGAAAAACTGTTTTTT; CDR3aa: CASLPGQVNEKLFF
v_gene: TRBV28; j_gene: TRBJ2-7; abundance: -; d_gene: -; CDR3nt: TGTGCCAGCAGTTTTACCCGTTCAGGGTCGGGCGAGCAGTACTTC; CDR3aa: CASSFTRSGSGEQYF
v_gene: TRBV19; j_gene: TRBJ2-3; abundance: once; d_gene: TRBD1; CDR3nt: TGTGCCAGTAGTATCTGGGACAGGGGGACAGATACGCAGTATTTT; CDR3aa: CASSIWDRGTDTQYF
v_gene: TRBV18; j_gene: TRBJ2-7; abundance: -; d_gene: -; CDR3nt: TGTGCCAGCTCACCCGAAAAGCGGACCGCCGGAACCTACGAGCAGTACTTC; CDR3aa: CASSPEKRTAGTYEQYF
v_gene: TRBV7-9; j_gene: TRBJ2-1; abundance: -; d_gene: -; CDR3nt: TGTGCCAGCAGCTCAAATTTGAAGAGCTCCTACAATGAGCAGTTCTTC; CDR3aa: CASSSNLKSSYNEQFF
v_gene: TRBV7-9; j_gene: TRBJ2-1; abundance: few; d_gene: -; CDR3nt: TGTGCCGGGGGGGGCGGGAATGAGCAGTTCTTC; CDR3aa: CAGGGGNEQFF
v_gene: TRBV4-1; j_gene: TRBJ1-1; abundance: -; d_gene: -; CDR3nt: TGCGCCAGCAGCCAAGATGACCAGCGGAGGGCTTTCTTT; CDR3aa: CASSQDDQRRAFF
v_gene: TRBV4-1; j_gene: TRBJ1-5; abundance: -; d_gene: TRBD1; CDR3nt: TGCGCCAGCAGCCAATCCTACCGGACAGGGGCCCCTTATAGCAATCAGCCCCAGCATTTT; CDR3aa: CASSQSYRTGAPYSNQPQHF
v_gene: TRBV9; j_gene: TRBJ2-3; abundance: -; d_gene: -; CDR3nt: TGTGCCAGCAGCGCCGATCTCCTCATCGGGGATACGCAGTATTTT; CDR3aa: CASSADLLIGDTQYF
v_gene: TRBV19; j_gene: TRBJ2-1; abundance: -; d_gene: TRBD2; CDR3nt: TGTGCCAGTAGTTGGACTAGCGGGGTAAATGAGCAGTTCTTC; CDR3aa: CASSWTSGVNEQFF
v_gene: TRBV30; j_gene: TRBJ2-1; abundance: -; d_gene: -; CDR3nt: TGTGCCTGGAGTTCGGAGATTTACAATGAGCAGTTCTTC; CDR3aa: CAWSSEIYNEQFF
v_gene: TRBV19; j_gene: TRBJ1-5; abundance: -; d_gene: -; CDR3nt: TGTGCCAGTAGTATCGGGCAGGGTATTCAGCCCCAGCATTTT; CDR3aa: CASSIGQGIQPQHF
v_gene: TRBV7-7; j_gene: TRBJ1-4; abundance: -; d_gene: -; CDR3nt: TGTGCCAGCAGCTCAGCTGAATCCGGACATCTCCCTTGGACTAATGAAAAACTGTTTTTT; CDR3aa: CASSSAESGHLPWTNEKLFF
v_gene: TRBV19; j_gene: TRBJ1-2; abundance: -; d_gene: TRBD1; CDR3nt: TGTGCCAGTACCGTGACAGGGGGCAGAGGCTACACCTTC; CDR3aa: CASTVTGGRGYTF
v_gene: TRBV27; j_gene: TRBJ2-1; abundance: -; d_gene: -; CDR3nt: TGTGCCAGCAGCCTGATAGACTCCTACAATGAGCAGTTCTTC; CDR3aa: CASSLIDSYNEQFF
v_gene: TRBV7-9; j_gene: TRBJ2-5; abundance: -; d_gene: -; CDR3nt: TGTGCCAGCAGCCCGGGGGAAGAGACCCAGTACTTC; CDR3aa: CASSPGEETQYF
v_gene: TRBV7-9; j_gene: TRBJ2-3; abundance: -; d_gene: TRBD2; CDR3nt: TGTGCTAGCAGTCTACCGACTAGCGGGGGGGCCGACACAGATACGCAGTATTTT; CDR3aa: CASSLPTSGGADTDTQYF
v_gene: TRBV27; j_gene: TRBJ1-4; abundance: -; d_gene: -; CDR3nt: TGTGCCAGCAGTTTCCAACCGGGACACCGAAATACAAAACTGTTTTTT; CDR3aa: CASSFQPGHRNTKLFF
v_gene: TRBV30; j_gene: TRBJ2-7; abundance: -; d_gene: TRBD1; CDR3nt: TGTGCCTGGAGTGTAGGTAAGGGGGCGAGGATTTACGAGCAGTACTTC; CDR3aa: CAWSVGKGARIYEQYF
v_gene: TRBV2; j_gene: TRBJ2-7; abundance: few; d_gene: TRBD1; CDR3nt: TGTGCCAGCACCGGGCGGGACAGGGGATTTGGCGAGCAGTACTTC; CDR3aa: CASTGRDRGFGEQYF
v_gene: TRBV7-9; j_gene: TRBJ1-5; abundance: -; d_gene: -; CDR3nt: TGTGCCAGCAGCTTAGAAACTCAGCCGGGTCAGCCCCAGCATTTT; CDR3aa: CASSLETQPGQPQHF
v_gene: TRBV7-6; j_gene: TRBJ2-2; abundance: -; d_gene: -; CDR3nt: TGTGCCAGCAGCCGAGGGGGGGTCGTCGGGGAGCTGTTTTTT; CDR3aa: CASSRGGVVGELFF
v_gene: TRBV9; j_gene: TRBJ1-5; abundance: -; d_gene: -; CDR3nt: TGTGCCAGCAGCGTAGACACAAATCAGCCCCAGCATTTT; CDR3aa: CASSVDTNQPQHF
v_gene: TRBV11-2; j_gene: TRBJ2-1; abundance: -; d_gene: TRBD2; CDR3nt: TGTGCCAGCAGCTTAGGGGGACTAGCGAGCTCCTACAATGAGCAGTTCTTC; CDR3aa: CASSLGGLASSYNEQFF
v_gene: TRBV29-1; j_gene: TRBJ2-1; abundance: -; d_gene: TRBD2; CDR3nt: TGCAGCGTCCGAGGGGCGGGAGGGGCCTACAATGAGCAGTTCTTC; CDR3aa: CSVRGAGGAYNEQFF
v_gene: TRBV2; j_gene: TRBJ2-7; abundance: -; d_gene: -; CDR3nt: TGTGCCAGCAATGGAGGGGGGGAGCTTTACGAGCAGTACTTC; CDR3aa: CASNGGGELYEQYF
v_gene: TRBV7-2; j_gene: TRBJ2-1; abundance: -; d_gene: TRBD2; CDR3nt: TGTGCCAGCAGGCCCGGGACTAACTACAATGAGCAGTTCTTC; CDR3aa: CASRPGTNYNEQFF
v_gene: TRBV6-4; j_gene: TRBJ2-7; abundance: -; d_gene: TRBD1; CDR3nt: TGTGCCAGCAGTCCTGACCCCGGGACAGCTAACGAGCAGTACTTC; CDR3aa: CASSPDPGTANEQYF
v_gene: TRBV30; j_gene: TRBJ2-1; abundance: -; d_gene: -; CDR3nt: TGTGCCTGGTCGCCGACTAGTTTTGAGCAGTTCTTC; CDR3aa: CAWSPTSFEQFF
v_gene: TRBV7-3; j_gene: TRBJ2-1; abundance: few; d_gene: TRBD1; CDR3nt: TGTGCCAGCAGCTTAGCCCACCCCCCCACAGGGGGTGAGCAGTTCTTC; CDR3aa: CASSLAHPPTGGEQFF